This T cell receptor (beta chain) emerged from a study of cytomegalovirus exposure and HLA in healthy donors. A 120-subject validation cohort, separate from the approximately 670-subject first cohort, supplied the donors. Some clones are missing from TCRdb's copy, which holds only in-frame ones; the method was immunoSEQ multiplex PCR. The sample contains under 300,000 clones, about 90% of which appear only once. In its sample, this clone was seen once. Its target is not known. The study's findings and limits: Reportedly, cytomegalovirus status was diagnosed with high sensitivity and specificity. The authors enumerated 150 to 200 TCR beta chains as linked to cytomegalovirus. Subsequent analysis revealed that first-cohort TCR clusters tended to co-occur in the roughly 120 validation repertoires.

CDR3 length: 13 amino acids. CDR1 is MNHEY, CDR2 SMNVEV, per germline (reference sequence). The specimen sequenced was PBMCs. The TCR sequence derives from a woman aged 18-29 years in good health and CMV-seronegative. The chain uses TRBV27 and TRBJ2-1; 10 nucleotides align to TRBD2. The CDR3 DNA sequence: TGTTGCACCGGGACTAGCGCTTACAATGAGCAGTTCTTC. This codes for CCTGTSAYNEQFF.